This T cell receptor beta chain was sequenced in a study of T cell responses to AZD1222 COVID-19 vaccine. Produced via immunoSEQ multiplex PCR; TCRdb's table is partial and in-frame only. The table has about 120,000 clones, 88% seen once. The CDR3 runs 13 residues. Germline assignment: CDR1 SGHTA and CDR2 FQGNSA. V shed 3 bases and J shed 4 bases, with 10 bases lying between them. This receptor was identified in an adult in good health. The sample in question was peripheral blood, obtained on day 0 of MenACWY control vaccination. This chain connects TRBV7-2 to TRBJ2-7; D is ambiguous. For the CDR3, the DNA is TGTGCCAGCAGCTTTCCACATTTGTACGAGCAGTACTTC. Translated, it gives CASSFPHLYEQYF.